This T cell receptor (delta chain) was sequenced for a study of DNA immune sequencing with unique molecular identifiers (dated by TCRdb to 2018 to 2020). Regarding the study in general: Using immunomagnetic cell separation, gammadelta T cells were enriched from buffy coats, and the genomic DNA of these cells was sequenced. Fluorescence-activated cell sorting was used to enrich gammadelta T cells from the PBMC of 9 to 10 healthy people. For the enriched versus non-enriched comparison, about 100 ng enriched gammadelta T-cell DNA and 1 ug non-enriched PBMC DNA were sequenced. An ultrasensitive DNA-based TRD repertoire sequencing method using PCR-introduced unique molecular identifiers was developed and validated in the study. The method was checked using synthetic reference molecules and blood samples from healthy people. All donors were healthy individuals, and roughly ten of the donors were profiled using sorted gammadelta T cells from peripheral blood. What the study reported, not specific to this receptor: Variation in TRD repertoire diversity was observed between healthy donors, with several donors found to be highly oligoclonal, in that the top 5 clonotypes exceeded half of productive molecules. Novel TRD sequences not targeted by the primers cannot be detected with the primer-based approach.

Library method: multiplex PCR. Genomic DNA was amplified with a 32-plex assay using primers for all 8 TRDV and 4 TRDJ genes covering the CDR3. A 12-nucleotide UMI was introduced during around 3 barcoding PCR cycles, after which a second PCR was performed with Illumina adapter primers. AMPure XP beads were used to purify the libraries, whose quality was checked on a Fragment Analyzer using the HS NGS Fragment kit. Sequencing was run on an Illumina MiniSeq mid-output kit with around 20% PhiX and 150 cycles of paired-end reads. Per the original workflow: Reads were processed with MIGEC version 1.2.9 to group reads by UMI and build error-corrected consensus sequences. Post-processing used modified VDJtools version 1.2.1 scripts and the tcR R package. Identical DNA sequences were merged into single rows after TCRdb reprocessed the public reads with CATT. The V and J calls reflect TCRdb's pipeline rather than the authors' work. A total of some 2,100 delta-chain clones appear in this sample, roughly 13% of them only once. Clones ranked in the top ten supply roughly half of the sample.

This clone was seen only a few times. No antigen is known for it. For this DNA, TCRdb reports the protein of a much larger clone, which diverges at residue 16, most likely from a read error; the protein presented here is translated directly from the DNA. This TCR was sampled from a human donor in good health. Sequenced material: gamma-delta T cells enriched from blood buffy coat, or unenriched PBMCs (not recorded which).

The nucleotide sequence is TGTGCCTGTGACACCCTCGTGTTGGGGGAGAACACCGATAAACTCACCTTT. Its amino acids are CACDTLVLGENTDKLTF. The receptor chain draws on TRDV2 and TRDJ1, with 7 junctional bases fitting TRDD3. The germline V gene gives CDR1 as GEAIGNYY and CDR2 as EKD. Spanning cysteine to phenylalanine, the CDR3 consists of 17 amino acids. Only the CDR3 part of the read is kept: 51 bases, read in frame from the first base.